This entry is about one TCR beta chain. The data were obtained in a study of cytomegalovirus exposure and HLA in healthy donors. CDR3 length: 13 amino acids. The ends were cut back, 5 bases at V and 2 bases at J, with 10 bases in the middle. From germline, CDR1 is LNHNV and CDR2 YYDKDF (reference sequence). The primer mix had 60 Vbeta and 13 Jbeta primers. Produced via immunoSEQ multiplex PCR; TCRdb's table is partial and in-frame only. The table includes roughly 140,000 clones, over 60% detected once. The chain employs TRBV15 and TRBJ2-7; tentatively, D is TRBD2 (5 bases). Sequenced sample: PBMCs. This receptor was identified in a man aged 35-49 years in good health and CMV-seronegative. The CDR3 coding sequence is TGTGCCACCAGCGGGAGCGGCACCTACGAGCAGTACTTC. This encodes CATSGSGTYEQYF.